The 25 T cell receptor beta chains below were found in one sample sequenced in a study of naive and memory T cell subsets. The beta constant-region primer was an equimolar mix of two oligonucleotides covering TRBC1 and TRBC2. TCRdb re-called the UMI-ligation and nested PCR reads with MiXCR, one entry per CDR3 protein. The top ten clones hold around 0.99% of a sample with roughly 91,000 distinct CDR3 sequences, under 15% of them seen once. The sequenced material came from central memory CD4+ T cells from blood. These receptors all stem from a human donor in good health.

The rearrangement uses TRBV20-1 and TRBJ1-2, with D unresolved. In germline, CDR1 is DFQATT, CDR2 SNEGSKA (reference sequence). V dropped 6 bases and J dropped 3 bases, with 14 bases sitting between them. This CDR3 is built from 13 residues. CDR3 bases: TGCAGTGCCGAAACCGGCAGCCACTATGGCTACACCTTC. Protein: CSAETGSHYGYTF.

The chain has TRBV20-1 and TRBJ1-2; unclear D gene. This CDR3 spans 14 amino acids. Germline loops: CDR1 DFQATT, CDR2 SNEGSKA (reference sequence). V was shortened by 6 bases and J by 8 bases, with 22 bases between the two germline ends. The CDR3 region has the DNA TGCAGTGCCCTAACTCCCTCCGTCCCACGGGGCTACACCTTC. The encoded protein is CSALTPSVPRGYTF.

This clonotype has more than one count but fewer than ten. This CDR3 is CASSLILPAEQYF. The CDR3 nucleotides read TGTGCCAGCAGTTTGATCCTACCGGCCGAGCAGTACTTC. The chain uses TRBV12-3 or TRBV12-4 and TRBJ2-7; D remains ambiguous. This CDR3 contains 13 residues. V was shortened by 3 bases and J by 6 bases, with 12 bases between the two germline ends.

This clonotype was picked up many times. This chain uses TRBV20-1 with TRBJ2-7; 7 nucleotides align to TRBD1. After removal of 5 bases from V and 3 bases from J, the junction contained 4 bases not matched to a gene. Per germline, CDR1 DFQATT and CDR2 SNEGSKA (reference sequence). The CDR3 extends over 12 amino acids. The CDR3 nucleotides are TGCAGTGCTGTTGGACAGGTCTACGAGCAGTACTTC. It codes for CSAVGQVYEQYF.

This chain links TRBV30 with TRBJ2-3; 10 nucleotides match TRBD2. Germline trimming cut 8 bases from V and 2 bases from J; bases unmatched to any gene: 7. CDR1 GTSNPN and CDR2 SVGIG come from the germline V gene (reference sequence). This CDR3 has 14 amino acids. The CDR3, as DNA: TGTGCCATAAAGCGGGAGGGACTCACAGATACGCAGTATTTT. It encodes CAIKREGLTDTQYF.

A few counts support this clonotype. The chain has TRBV2 and TRBJ2-3; possibly TRBD2 for D (6 bases). Germline CDR1 reads SNHLY; CDR2 reads FYNNEI. The CDR3 covers 15 residues. V was trimmed by 2 bases and J by 3 bases, leaving 12 bases between them. CDR3 bases: TGTGCCAGCAGTGAACGGAAGGGAGGTACAGATACGCAGTATTTT. Protein: CASSERKGGTDTQYF.

This clonotype was seen many times. This chain joins TRBV12-3 or TRBV12-4 and TRBJ2-7; tentatively, D is TRBD2 (5 bases). The CDR3 is made up of 13 amino acids. The V and J ends lost 2 bases and 6 bases respectively, with 11 bases between them. The CDR3 loop is CASSLKSGFEQYF. CDR3 bases: TGTGCCAGCAGTTTAAAGTCGGGGTTCGAGCAGTACTTC.

The genes are TRBV6-6 and TRBJ2-6; D uncertain. V shed 7 bases and J shed 4 bases, with 11 bases lying between them. This CDR3 contains 14 residues. Germline CDR1 is MNHNY and CDR2 is SVGAGI (reference sequence). The CDR3: CASKASLGANVLTF. CDR3 DNA sequence: TGTGCCAGCAAGGCTTCACTCGGGGCCAACGTCCTGACTTTC.

This clonotype occurred a few times. CDR3 DNA: TGCAGCGCACTGGGGTCTAGCGGGGCTGCGAGAGCCAAAAACATTCAGTACTTC. Translating it yields CSALGSSGAARAKNIQYF. V usage is TRBV29-1 and J usage is TRBJ2-4; 9 positions match TRBD2. Per the germline V gene, CDR1 is SQVTM and CDR2 is ANQGSEA. This CDR3 comprises 18 residues. J gave up 0 bases and V 7 bases, and 16 bases lay outside the gene matches.

The sample holds a few counts of this clonotype. V and J are TRBV27 and TRBJ1-5, with TRBD1 as a possible D gene (5 bases). V gave up 3 bases and J gave up 2 bases, with 8 bases separating them. The CDR3 covers 14 residues. Germline loops: CDR1 MNHEY, CDR2 SMNVEV (reference sequence). In DNA, the CDR3 is TGTGCCAGCAGTTTCAGGGACGGCAATCAGCCCCAGCATTTT. Amino acids: CASSFRDGNQPQHF.

This clonotype was detected a few times. The rearrangement links TRBV14 to TRBJ2-1; D remains unclear. The CDR3 runs to 14 residues. The V end was cut by 1 base, the J end by 3 bases, with 7 bases between. Germline V lookup: CDR1 SGHDN, CDR2 FVKESK. The CDR3 region has the DNA TGTGCCAGCAGCCAAGTCGCAGGCTACAATGAGCAGTTCTTC. It translates to CASSQVAGYNEQFF.

The chain links TRBV14 to TRBJ2-1; 9 positions agree with TRBD2. Trimming at V came to 4 bases and at J to 6 bases, leaving 10 bases not matched to a gene. The CDR3 contains 16 residues. CDR1 and CDR2 (germline): SGHDN, FVKESK. CDR3 nucleotide sequence: TGTGCCAGCAGCCGACGTTGGGCTAGCGGGACCAATGAGCAGTTCTTC. Residues: CASSRRWASGTNEQFF.

This clonotype was seen more than once but under ten times. The chain is built from TRBV6-2 or TRBV6-3 and TRBJ2-1; weak D call: TRBD2 (6 bases). Germline V gene data show CDR1 as MNHEY and CDR2 as SVGEGT. V lost 0 bases and J 10 bases, leaving 10 bases between the germline ends. The CDR3 covers 13 residues. The CDR3 coding sequence is TGTGCCAGCAGTTACTCTGCGGGAATCGAGCAGTTCTTC. As protein: CASSYSAGIEQFF.

The CDR3: CASSQDWRPEKLFF. The CDR3, as DNA: TGTGCCAGCAGCCAAGACTGGAGGCCTGAAAAACTGTTTTTT. This rearrangement joins TRBV7-2 to TRBJ1-4, with D hard to call. V gave up 5 bases and J gave up 7 bases, with 14 bases separating them. The germline V gene has CDR1 SGHTA and CDR2 FQGNSA. The CDR3 runs 14 residues. Full variable domain (missing parts from reference TRBV7-2 and TRBJ1-4): GAGVSQSPSNKVTEKGKDVELRCDPISGHTALYWYRQSLGQGLEFLIYFQGNSAPDKSGLPSDRFSAERTGGSVSTLTIQRTQQEDSAVYLCASSQDWRPEKLFFGSGTQLSVL.

V and J are TRBV5-6 and TRBJ1-1; 10 nucleotides agree with TRBD1. Germline values: CDR1 SGHDT, CDR2 YYEEEE. The V gene end was trimmed by 4 bases and the J gene end by 6 bases; junction bases not matched to a gene: 6. The CDR3 extends over 14 amino acids. The CDR3 nucleotides read TGTGCCAGCAGCCGGAGACAGGGGGCGTCTGAAGCTTTCTTT. This gives the protein CASSRRQGASEAFF.

This clonotype showed up many times. The CDR3 loop is CASSPGLAYNEQFF. The CDR3 DNA reads as TGCGCCAGCAGCCCAGGACTGGCCTACAATGAGCAGTTCTTC. The chain has TRBV5-1 and TRBJ2-1; D may be TRBD2 (5 bases). V was pared by 4 bases and J by 2 bases, with 10 bases between. The germline V gene encodes CDR1 SGHRS and CDR2 YFSETQ. The CDR3 runs 14 residues.

This clonotype was seen only a few times. The V call is TRBV10-3, the J call TRBJ1-5, with no clear D. With 0 bases removed from V and 4 bases from J, the gap between germline ends came to 7 bases. In germline, CDR1 is ENHRY, CDR2 SYGVKD. The CDR3 sequence is 14 residues long. CDR3 residues: CAISESTGNQPQHF. The CDR3 DNA follows: TGTGCCATCAGTGAGTCAACGGGAAATCAGCCCCAGCATTTT.

This clonotype appeared many times. The chain joins TRBV20-1 to TRBJ2-3; possibly TRBD2 for D (5 bases). CDR1 is DFQATT, CDR2 SNEGSKA, per germline (reference sequence). Trimming cost V 2 bases and J 2 bases, with 14 bases left between them. The length of the CDR3 is 15 residues. The CDR3 DNA reads TGCAGTGCTAGACTGTCGGGGTTAAACACAGATACGCAGTATTTT. It codes for CSARLSGLNTDTQYF.

The V gene is TRBV2, the J gene TRBJ1-6; TRBD1 agrees at 8 bases. The J segment lost 5 bases and the V segment lost 5 bases, leaving 5 bases of the junction unmatched. Germline V gene sequence: CDR1 SNHLY, CDR2 FYNNEI. The CDR3 spans 15 residues. CDR3: CASSSQGANNSPLHF. The CDR3 nucleotides read TGTGCCAGCAGTTCGCAGGGGGCTAATAATTCACCCCTCCACTTT. The full variable domain, rest sourced from reference TRBV2 and TRBJ1-6, is EPEVTQTPSHQVTQMGQEVILRCVPISNHLYFYWYRQILGQKVEFLVSFYNNEISEKSEIFDDQFSVERPDGSNFTLKIRSTKLEDSAMYFCASSSQGANNSPLHFGNGTRLTVT.

The chain links TRBV6-5 to TRBJ2-1; D is possibly TRBD2 (5 bases). Germline CDR1 is MNHEY and CDR2 is SVGAGI. The V and J ends lost 0 bases and 3 bases respectively, with 9 bases between them. The CDR3 length is 15 residues. CDR3 nucleotide sequence: TGTGCCAGCAGTTACTCGAGTCGGGGCTACAATGAGCAGTTCTTC. This encodes CASSYSSRGYNEQFF.

This chain connects TRBV10-2 to TRBJ2-7; 7 bases are shared with TRBD2. In germline, CDR1 is WSHSY, CDR2 SAAADI. V lost 1 base, J lost 1 base, and 4 bases stayed unmatched. The CDR3 loop spans 15 amino acids. The CDR3 protein is CASSEFAGVSYEQYF. CDR3 DNA sequence: TGCGCCAGCAGTGAGTTTGCGGGGGTTTCCTACGAGCAGTACTTC.

This clonotype showed up just a few times. The chain joins TRBV6-5 to TRBJ1-1; D is uncertain. V lost 2 bases, J lost 3 bases, and 19 bases lay in between. This CDR3 spans 17 amino acids. The V gene's germline CDR1 is MNHEY and CDR2 SVGAGI. The CDR3 here is CASSYTGSRAPDTEAFF. CDR3 nucleotides: TGTGCCAGCAGTTACACCGGGTCAAGGGCTCCTGACACTGAAGCTTTCTTT.

This clonotype turned up a few times. The chain is built from TRBV5-6 and TRBJ2-7; D gene ambiguous. CDR1 and CDR2 from the germline V gene are SGHDT and YYEEEE. With 4 bases removed from V and 4 bases from J, the gap between germline ends came to 18 bases. The CDR3 runs 15 residues. CDR3 coding DNA: TGTGCCAGCAGCGGGCGGCGCCCTGAAACTTACGAGCAGTACTTC. Protein sequence: CASSGRRPETYEQYF.

This clonotype came up a few times. V gene TRBV10-3 combines with J gene TRBJ2-7; TRBD1 is a possible D gene (5 bases). V lost 7 bases, J lost 1 base, and 11 bases lay in between. There are 13 residues in the CDR3. Per the germline V gene, CDR1 is ENHRY and CDR2 is SYGVKD. The CDR3 nucleotides read TGTGCCATCAAGGGGCGGCTTTCCTACGAGCAGTACTTC. Its protein product is CAIKGRLSYEQYF.

This chain connects TRBV20-1 to TRBJ2-3, with 8 bases matching TRBD2. The CDR3 spans 15 residues. V dropped 4 bases and J dropped 0; count of bases not matched to a gene: 6. Germline V lookup: CDR1 DFQATT, CDR2 SNEGSKA (reference sequence). The chain's CDR3 is CSAKREQGSTDTQYF. The CDR3 region has the DNA TGCAGTGCTAAGCGGGAGCAAGGGAGCACAGATACGCAGTATTTT.